Below are 10 T cell receptor beta chains sequenced from a single sample in a study of blood T cell repertoires in COVID-19. Some clones are missing from TCRdb's copy, which holds only in-frame ones; the method was immunoSEQ multiplex PCR. The table records about 370,000 clones, 75% to 90% of them present only once. The specimen sequenced was PBMCs or T cells enriched from blood (not recorded which). Every receptor here comes from a man between 18 and 35 years old who had recovered from COVID-19.

The chain employs TRBV10-3 and TRBJ1-2, with a tentative D call TRBD1 (5 bases). The CDR3 covers 15 residues. V lost 0 bases and J 4 bases, leaving 12 bases between the germline ends. Germline V gene lookup returns CDR1 ENHRY and CDR2 SYGVKD. This chain's CDR3 is CAISESRAQGYGYTF. The CDR3 DNA sequence: TGTGCCATCAGTGAGTCTCGGGCGCAGGGCTATGGCTACACCTTC.

The chain links TRBV2 to TRBJ1-5; weak D call: TRBD1 (5 bases). There are 13 residues in the CDR3. Per germline, CDR1 SNHLY and CDR2 FYNNEI. The V gene lost 1 base and the J gene lost 9 bases, with 10 bases spanning the gap. CDR3 region: CASSEEGNSPQHF. CDR3 DNA sequence: TGTGCCAGCAGTGAAGAGGGGAACTCGCCCCAGCATTTT. Complete variable domain (other parts from reference TRBV2 and TRBJ1-5): EPEVTQTPSHQVTQMGQEVILRCVPISNHLYFYWYRQILGQKVEFLVSFYNNEISEKSEIFDDQFSVERPDGSNFTLKIRSTKLEDSAMYFCASSEEGNSPQHFGDGTRLSIL.

This clone was seen just once. The CDR3 loop is CASSPGVGLAYEQYF. CDR3 in DNA: TGTGCCAGTAGCCCGGGAGTAGGGTTGGCCTACGAGCAGTACTTC. The rearrangement links TRBV19 to TRBJ2-7; TRBD2 is a possible D gene (6 bases). Trimming removed 6 bases from V and 2 bases from J, with 17 bases in between. This CDR3 is 15 amino acids long. The germline V gene encodes CDR1 LNHDA and CDR2 SQIVND (reference sequence).

V and J are TRBV7-9 and TRBJ2-5, with 7 bases identical to TRBD2. The germline gives CDR1 SEHNR, CDR2 FQNEAQ (reference sequence). This CDR3 contains 17 residues. J gave up 5 bases and V 2 bases, and 14 bases lay outside the gene matches. The CDR3 spells CASSLSYSGRSGETQYF. The CDR3, as DNA: TGTGCCAGCAGCTTATCGTATTCCGGGAGGAGTGGGGAGACCCAGTACTTC.

The chain recombines TRBV19 with TRBJ2-1; 11 positions agree with TRBD2. Germline values: CDR1 LNHDA, CDR2 SQIVND (reference sequence). CDR3 length: 16 residues. V shed 5 bases, J shed 5 bases, and the junction held 8 bases outside the gene matches. CDR3 region: CASSVPLAGVNNEQFF. The DNA of the CDR3 is TGTGCCAGTAGTGTCCCACTAGCGGGAGTGAACAATGAGCAGTTCTTC.

The V and J genes are TRBV4-1 and TRBJ2-5; tentative D call: TRBD1 (6 bases). V lost 4 bases to trimming and J lost 5 bases, with 11 bases between them. Germline CDR1 reads MGHRA; CDR2 reads YSYEKL. The CDR3 has 13 amino acids. In DNA, the CDR3 is TGCGCCAGCAGCCGAACGAGGGGGGAGACCCAGTACTTC. It yields the protein CASSRTRGETQYF.

V usage is TRBV2 and J usage is TRBJ2-1, with 9 nucleotides matching TRBD2. V was clipped by 1 base and J by 4 bases; unmatched bases: 2. CDR3 length: 15 amino acids. Germline V gene sequence: CDR1 SNHLY, CDR2 FYNNEI. In DNA form, the CDR3 reads TGTGCCAGCAGTGAAGGGACTAGCGTTTACAATGAGCAGTTCTTC. Protein sequence: CASSEGTSVYNEQFF.

The rearrangement links TRBV4-3 to TRBJ1-5, with a weak D call TRBD1 (6 bases). The V end was cut by 3 bases, the J end by 0 bases, with 15 bases between. The CDR3 has 17 amino acids. Germline loops: CDR1 LGHNA, CDR2 YSLEER. CDR3 protein: CASSHNRQEDSNQPQHF. In DNA, the CDR3 is TGCGCCAGCAGCCACAATAGACAGGAAGATAGCAATCAGCCCCAGCATTTT.

The genes are TRBV28 and TRBJ1-4; 7 positions match TRBD1. V gave up 4 bases and J gave up 5 bases; unmatched junction bases: 4. The CDR3 extends over 14 amino acids. Germline CDR1 and CDR2: MDHEN and SYDVKM. The CDR3 region has the DNA TGTGCCAGCAGTTCGGGACAGCAGAATGAAAAACTGTTTTTT. It codes for CASSSGQQNEKLFF. The full variable domain, rest sourced from reference TRBV28 and TRBJ1-4, is DVKVTQSSRYLVKRTGEKVFLECVQDMDHENMFWYRQDPGLGLRLIYFSYDVKMKEKGDIPEGYSVSREKKERFSLILESASTNQTSMYLCASSSGQQNEKLFFGSGTQLSVL.

The rearrangement links TRBV9 to TRBJ2-1, with TRBD2 matching over 12 bases. The V and J ends lost 4 bases and 9 bases, in that order; junction bases with no gene match: 5. The CDR3 has 14 residues. From germline, CDR1 is SGDLS and CDR2 YYNGEE. CDR3 bases: TGTGCCAGCAGCCCTAGCGGGAGGGAAGGTGAGCAGTTCTTC. Protein: CASSPSGREGEQFF.